This TCR beta chain was retrieved from a study of T cells in women clearing cervical HPV infection. At the level of the study: Cases: HPV16-related CIN3 or worse on histology, 2 invasive cancers. The study's findings and limits: Effector/memory and HPV-specific T cells were not isolated, and association timing is unknown. Richness plus V gene abundances separated cases from controls with AUC about 0.8. Unknown T-cell numbers per sample may underlie the richness differences.

This table comes from immunoSEQ multiplex PCR, and its TCRdb copy is limited to in-frame clones, with some not included. This sample's table reports more than 20,000 clones. About this clone itself: Its antigen is as yet unknown. Read data end 3 residues before the CDR3 end; the end is taken from the germline J gene.

The V gene's germline CDR1 is MGHRA and CDR2 YSYEKL. This CDR3 region has 17 residues. V lost 4 bases and J lost 3; bases outside the gene matches: 10. The sequenced sample was blood buffy coat. V is TRBV4-1 and J is TRBJ1-5; TRBD1 agrees at 9 bases. The receptor's source is a woman aged 18 to 75 with a cervical HPV16 infection that either progressed to CIN3+ or cleared (not recorded which). The CDR3 loop is CASSPVPGQGNNQPQHF. CDR3 DNA, as far as it was read: TGCGCCAGCAGCCCGGTCCCGGGACAGGGTAACAATCAGCCC.